A single sample is the source of the 26 T cell receptor beta chains below, sequenced in a study of human T cells and chemical hapten exposure. One entry per CDR3 protein results from TCRdb running MiXCR on the RACE reads. The data hold 240,000 or so distinct CDR3 sequences, with approximately 8.6% observed a single time. Stated time point: pre-sensitization, week 0. Treatment here: therapeutic diphenylcyclopropenone sensitization with weekly scalp DPC. Sequenced material: whole blood, taken in connection with sensitization to the hapten diphenylcyclopropenone (DPC). The receptor set was obtained from a woman between 35 and 50 years old with alopecia areata. Some clones in this sample may be carry-over from other donors' samples.

The chain combines TRBV29-1 with TRBJ1-5, with D hard to call. The CDR3 sequence is 15 residues long. V was shortened by 0 bases and J by 2 bases, with 11 bases between the two germline ends. Germline CDR1 and CDR2: SQVTM and ANQGSEA. The CDR3 reads CSVEEGSGGNQPQHF. The CDR3 bases are TGCAGCGTTGAAGAAGGGTCGGGAGGCAATCAGCCCCAGCATTTT.

In this sample, this clonotype turned up many times. The chain links TRBV11-2 to TRBJ2-6; 8 bases map to TRBD1. With V trimmed by 5 bases and J by 0 bases, 6 bases remained unmatched. CDR3 length: 17 residues. Looked up from germline, CDR1 is SGHAT and CDR2 is FQNNGV. The CDR3 coding sequence is TGTGCCAGCAGCGGATGGGACAGGTCCTCTGGGGCCAACGTCCTGACTTTC. This translates into CASSGWDRSSGANVLTF.

This clonotype was observed a handful of times. The chain combines TRBV28 with TRBJ1-2, with 8 bases that match TRBD1. The germline gives CDR1 MDHEN, CDR2 SYDVKM. The CDR3 covers 16 residues. Trimming at V came to 2 bases and at J to 4 bases, leaving 9 bases not matched to a gene. The CDR3 sequence: CASSLGGQGVGYGYTF. The CDR3 nucleotides read TGTGCCAGCAGTTTAGGTGGACAGGGCGTCGGCTATGGCTACACCTTC.

This chain joins TRBV10-3 and TRBJ2-5, with a tentative D call TRBD1 (5 bases). This CDR3 has 17 amino acids. V was cut by 3 bases and J by 5 bases, with 22 bases left in between. Germline V lookup: CDR1 ENHRY, CDR2 SYGVKD. The CDR3 protein is CAISDRGPGNPQETQYF. Here the CDR3 DNA reads TGTGCCATCAGTGATCGAGGTCCAGGGAACCCACAGGAGACCCAGTACTTC.

The chain uses TRBV21-1 and TRBJ2-7; the table's D gene call, TRBD1, was not cross checked with the DNA. TRBV21-1 is classified as a pseudogene. The CDR3 contains 14 residues. In nucleotides, the CDR3 is TGTGCCAGCAGCACTAGACAGCTTCGATACGAGCAGTACTTC. This codes for CASSTRQLRYEQYF.

The gene calls are TRBV7-9 and TRBJ2-2; no clear D. CDR3 length equals 12 residues. Germline V CDR1 and CDR2: SEHNR, FQNEAQ (reference sequence). Trimming pared 9 bases from V and 1 base from J, leaving 6 bases between. CDR3 protein: CASGQNTGELFF. The CDR3 region has the DNA TGTGCCAGTGGCCAGAACACCGGGGAGCTGTTTTTT.

The V and J genes are TRBV4-1 and TRBJ2-3; weak D call: TRBD2 (6 bases). The germline gives CDR1 MGHRA, CDR2 YSYEKL. This CDR3 spans 14 amino acids. V lost 4 bases and J lost 6, with 14 bases in between. The CDR3 here is CASSPTGTLDTQYF. The CDR3 DNA reads TGCGCCAGCAGCCCTACGGGGACTCTGGATACGCAGTATTTT.

V is TRBV29-1 and J is TRBJ2-3, with D possibly TRBD1 on 6 matching bases. Germline V gene lookup returns CDR1 SQVTM and CDR2 ANQGSEA. Trimming removed 2 bases at V and 9 bases at J, with 15 bases between. The CDR3 has 13 residues. CDR3 residues: CSVERAAGGTQYF. The CDR3, as DNA: TGCAGCGTTGAACGGGCTGCTGGGGGCACGCAGTATTTT.

This rearrangement joins TRBV11-2 to TRBJ2-5; the D is unclear. Trimming pared 5 bases from V and 10 bases from J, leaving 14 bases between. This CDR3 is built from 12 residues. Germline CDR1 SGHAT, CDR2 FQNNGV. The CDR3 nucleotides read TGTGCCAGCAGCCCGATCATGGACCTCCAGTACTTC. Translation: CASSPIMDLQYF.

This clonotype was recorded a few times. The V gene is TRBV5-1, the J gene TRBJ2-1, with D possibly being TRBD2 (5 bases). The germline V and J ends were trimmed by 0 bases and 6 bases, with 10 bases remaining between them. This CDR3 is built from 14 residues. Germline V CDR1 and CDR2: SGHRS, YFSETQ. CDR3 bases: TGCGCCAGCAGCTTGGCACTAGTAGGCAATGAGCAGTTCTTC. Translating it yields CASSLALVGNEQFF. Together with reference TRBV5-1 and TRBJ2-1, the CDR3 gives the full variable domain: KAGVTQTPRYLIKTRGQQVTLSCSPISGHRSVSWYQQTPGQGLQFLFEYFSETQRNKGNFPGRFSGRQFSNSRSEMNVSTLELGDSALYLCASSLALVGNEQFFGPGTRLTVL.

This rearrangement joins TRBV9 to TRBJ1-5, with 8 bases identical to TRBD1. CDR3 length: 14 amino acids. J lost 4 bases, V lost 0 bases, and 0 bases had no gene match. From germline, CDR1 is SGDLS and CDR2 YYNGEE. CDR3 coding DNA: TGTGCCAGCAGCGTAGGACAGGGGAATCAGCCCCAGCATTTT. Translation: CASSVGQGNQPQHF.

J is TRBJ2-1 and V is TRBV27, with TRBD2 identical over 8 bases. Unmatched junction bases numbered 13, after V lost 5 bases and J lost 7 bases. The length of the CDR3 is 16 residues. Germline V lookup: CDR1 MNHEY, CDR2 SMNVEV (reference sequence). CDR3 sequence: CASSTWTSPNLNEQFF. The CDR3 DNA follows: TGTGCCAGCAGTACCTGGACTAGCCCTAATTTGAATGAGCAGTTCTTC.

J is TRBJ2-1 and V is TRBV28; 12 bases map to TRBD2. The germline gives CDR1 MDHEN, CDR2 SYDVKM. With 7 bases clipped from V and 0 bases from J, the junction kept 16 bases outside the gene matches. The CDR3 spans 20 residues. The CDR3 DNA reads as TGTGCCAGCACCACTTTTTGGGCTAGCGGGAGGGGGAGCTCCTACAATGAGCAGTTCTTC. Translated: CASTTFWASGRGSSYNEQFF.

This clonotype was seen a few times. This chain uses TRBV5-5 with TRBJ1-1; no clear D. Trimming took 4 bases from V and 6 from J, leaving 19 bases between them. This CDR3 is 15 amino acids long. CDR1 and CDR2 from the germline V gene are SGHKS and YYEKEE (reference sequence). Written as DNA, the CDR3 is TGTGCCAGCAGCCCCCCCGGAAGGTCTTACGCTGAAGCTTTCTTT. Translated, it gives CASSPPGRSYAEAFF.

This sequence joins TRBV7-2 and TRBJ2-7; D tentatively fits TRBD1 or TRBD2 (5 bases each). From germline, CDR1 is SGHTA and CDR2 FQGNSA. This CDR3 has 13 residues. Trimming removed 5 bases at V and 6 bases at J, with 14 bases between. The CDR3 protein is CASSPTGTGEQYF. CDR3 sequence (DNA): TGTGCCAGCAGCCCTACCGGGACGGGCGAGCAGTACTTC.

The J gene is TRBJ1-1, the V gene TRBV6-5, with 9 bases matching TRBD1. The CDR3 consists of 16 residues. V trimming: 4 bases; J trimming: 1 base; junction bases outside the gene matches: 7. Looked up from germline, CDR1 is MNHEY and CDR2 is SVGAGI. CDR3 residues: CASSSFLGQGNTEAFF. The CDR3, as DNA: TGTGCCAGCAGTTCCTTTTTGGGACAGGGGAACACTGAAGCTTTCTTT.

The chain uses TRBV10-3 and TRBJ1-2; D not certain. Germline CDR1 and CDR2: ENHRY and SYGVKD. The CDR3 loop spans 15 amino acids. Trimming took off 0 bases at V and 3 bases at J, with 11 bases between the two ends. CDR3 loop: CAISESTQNYYGYTF. In DNA form, the CDR3 reads TGTGCCATCAGTGAGTCGACGCAGAATTACTATGGCTACACCTTC.

This clonotype was detected a few times. V gene TRBV7-2 combines with J gene TRBJ2-1, with 10 bases that match TRBD2. The CDR3 consists of 17 residues. Germline V CDR1 and CDR2: SGHTA, FQGNSA. The V gene end was trimmed by 3 bases and the J gene end by 4 bases; junction bases not matched to a gene: 9. CDR3 sequence: CASSLSLAGVSYNEQFF. In DNA form, the CDR3 reads TGTGCCAGCAGCTTGAGCCTAGCGGGAGTATCTTACAATGAGCAGTTCTTC.

V and J are TRBV20-1 and TRBJ2-7, with a weak D call TRBD2 (6 bases). This CDR3 has 14 residues. The germline V gene has CDR1 DFQATT and CDR2 SNEGSKA (reference sequence). Trimming stripped 2 bases from V and 0 bases from J, with 11 bases between. The CDR3 sequence: CSARLGGSSYEQYF. Written as DNA, the CDR3 is TGCAGTGCTAGACTTGGGGGGTCCTCCTACGAGCAGTACTTC.

This clonotype was seen repeatedly, ten times or more. The rearrangement uses TRBV7-8 and TRBJ1-2; no firm D call. The CDR3 has 12 residues. Per the germline V gene, CDR1 is SGHVS and CDR2 is FQNEAQ. The ends were cut back, 1 base at V and 10 bases at J, with 10 bases in the middle. CDR3 nucleotides: TGTGCCAGCAGCTTAGTTCCGGGAAACTACACCTTC. Translation: CASSLVPGNYTF. The full variable domain, its missing parts supplied by reference TRBV7-8 and TRBJ1-2, is GAGVSQSPRYKVAKRGQDVALRCDPISGHVSLFWYQQALGQGPEFLTYFQNEAQLDKSGLPSDRFFAERPEGSVSTLKIQRTQQEDSAVYLCASSLVPGNYTFGSGTRLTVV.

There are a few counts of this clonotype. V and J are TRBV6-6 and TRBJ2-2; TRBD1 might be the D (5 bases). Trimming took off 5 bases at V and 7 bases at J, with 17 bases between the two ends. The CDR3 length is 15 residues. Germline V gene lookup returns CDR1 MNHNY and CDR2 SVGAGI (reference sequence). CDR3 amino acids: CASSPQQARSGELFF. The CDR3 coding sequence is TGTGCCAGCAGTCCCCAACAGGCGAGGAGCGGGGAGCTGTTTTTT.

This chain joins TRBV2 and TRBJ2-5; 7 bases map to TRBD2. The CDR3 is made up of 15 amino acids. Germline V gene sequence: CDR1 SNHLY, CDR2 FYNNEI. V gave up 2 bases and J gave up 4 bases; unmatched junction bases: 7. CDR3 amino acids: CASSERTGGGETQYF. CDR3 DNA: TGTGCCAGCAGTGAAAGAACGGGAGGAGGAGAGACCCAGTACTTC.

The gene calls are TRBV10-3 and TRBJ2-1; 8 nucleotides line up with TRBD2. CDR1 is ENHRY, CDR2 SYGVKD, per germline. Trimming removed 4 bases from V and 9 bases from J; junction bases left unmatched: 14. The CDR3 loop spans 16 amino acids. Written as DNA, the CDR3 is TGTGCCATCAGTGTTGCGGGGAGCGGGAGAGTTGGTGAGCAGTTCTTC. Translating gives CAISVAGSGRVGEQFF.

This rearrangement joins TRBV5-1 to TRBJ1-1; TRBD1 matches at 7 bases. The germline gives CDR1 SGHRS, CDR2 YFSETQ. The CDR3 is 14 amino acids. V gave up 0 bases and J gave up 5 bases; unmatched junction bases: 4. The CDR3 is CASSLVSGGTEAFF. The CDR3 bases are TGCGCCAGCAGCTTGGTTTCAGGGGGTACTGAAGCTTTCTTT. Full variable domain (rest looked up from reference TRBV5-1 and TRBJ1-1): KAGVTQTPRYLIKTRGQQVTLSCSPISGHRSVSWYQQTPGQGLQFLFEYFSETQRNKGNFPGRFSGRQFSNSRSEMNVSTLELGDSALYLCASSLVSGGTEAFFGQGTRLTVV.

This clonotype was found a few times. Here the CDR3 DNA reads TGTGCTAGCGGCCCGGGCGGGGAGACCCAGTACTTC. Translation gives CASGPGGETQYF. The chain uses TRBV7-7 and TRBJ2-5; possibly TRBD2 for D (6 bases). The CDR3 totals 12 residues. Per germline, CDR1 SSHAT and CDR2 FNYEAQ (reference sequence).

This clonotype appeared many times. The chain uses TRBV2 and TRBJ2-3, with D possibly TRBD1 on 6 matching bases. Germline V gene data show CDR1 as SNHLY and CDR2 as FYNNEI. The CDR3 is 12 amino acids. V lost 4 bases to trimming and J lost 9 bases, with 11 bases between them. CDR3 region: CASSVADRTQYF. The CDR3 DNA reads TGTGCCAGCAGTGTCGCCGACAGGACGCAGTATTTT. Full variable domain (remainder filled in from reference TRBV2 and TRBJ2-3): EPEVTQTPSHQVTQMGQEVILRCVPISNHLYFYWYRQILGQKVEFLVSFYNNEISEKSEIFDDQFSVERPDGSNFTLKIRSTKLEDSAMYFCASSVADRTQYFGPGTRLTVL.